Described below is a single T cell receptor beta chain sequence and its context. The data were taken from a study of Ad26.COV2.S vaccination and SARS-CoV-2 variants. Study details: The authors gave Ad26.COV2.S intramuscularly, either once or twice 56 days apart.

As for treatment: about 20 received Ad26.COV2.S at low or high dose, single or two shots; about 5 received placebo; per-sample allocation not given. Specimen acquisition occurred on day 63 following the initial vaccine or placebo injection. The CDR3 runs to 13 residues. Trimming pared 2 bases from V and 7 bases from J, leaving 11 bases between. Germline lookup yields CDR1 LNHDA and CDR2 SQIVND (reference sequence). Profiled with immunoSEQ multiplex PCR; TCRdb holds only in-frame clones, not every one. The repertoire holds 300,000 to 350,000 clones, with roughly 91% as singletons. The gene calls are TRBV19 and TRBJ2-5; no clear D. The sequence was collected from a person aged 18-65 years who received the Ad26.COV2.S COVID-19 vaccine or a placebo. The sample consisted of peripheral blood, taken in a trial of Ad26.COV2.S vaccine versus placebo. This chain's CDR3 is CASSIRAGGTQYF. CDR3 DNA: TGTGCCAGTAGTATAAGGGCCGGCGGGACCCAGTACTTC.